This entry lists 8 T cell receptor beta chains sequenced from one sample in a study of CD8+ T cells in alopecia areata. Treatment meaning: oral pan-JAK inhibitor, 5-10 mg twice daily. TCR sequencing used cDNA made by reverse transcription of extracted RNA. The method was immunoSEQ multiplex PCR; TCRdb's version includes in-frame clones alone and lacks a portion of them. The sample shows 120,000 to 150,000 clones, about 88% of them seen only once. This material consisted of CD8+ T cells sorted from blood, taken at week 4, from a patient treated with tofacitinib. The receptors shown here come from a human donor with alopecia areata.

The V call is TRBV7-8, the J call TRBJ2-1; 9 bases match TRBD2. V lost 4 bases and J lost 10; bases outside the gene matches: 2. This CDR3 contains 12 residues. CDR1 and CDR2 (germline): SGHVS, FQNEAQ. The DNA of the CDR3 is TGTGCCAGCAGCTCTAGCGGGGTCGAGCAGTTCTTC. It encodes CASSSSGVEQFF.

The chain employs TRBV27 and TRBJ2-1, with 10 bases lining up with TRBD2. The germline CDR1 and CDR2 sequences are MNHEY and SMNVEV (reference sequence). With 3 bases clipped from V and 0 bases from J, the junction kept 8 bases outside the gene matches. The CDR3 spans 18 residues. The CDR3, as DNA: TGTGCCAGCAGTTTTTGGCTAGCGGGGGCCAGCTCCTACAATGAGCAGTTCTTC. Its protein is CASSFWLAGASSYNEQFF.

The rearrangement links TRBV29-1 to TRBJ2-2; a weak D match, TRBD2 (6 bases). The V end was cut by 3 bases, the J end by 3 bases, with 11 bases between. This CDR3 has 14 amino acids. Germline lookup yields CDR1 SQVTM and CDR2 ANQGSEA. DNA for the CDR3: TGCAGCGTTGAGGGGGGAGTGCACACCGGGGAGCTGTTTTTT. Its translation is CSVEGGVHTGELFF.

The chain couples TRBV30 to TRBJ2-3, with 9 positions matching TRBD2. The CDR3 loop spans 14 amino acids. V was clipped by 4 bases and J by 2 bases; unmatched bases: 4. Germline values: CDR1 GTSNPN, CDR2 SVGIG (reference sequence). The CDR3 bases are TGTGCCTGGACAGCTAGCGGGGACACAGATACGCAGTATTTT. It encodes CAWTASGDTDTQYF. Filled out from reference TRBV30 and TRBJ2-3, the complete variable domain reads SQTIHQWPATLVQPVGSPLSLECTVEGTSNPNLYWYRQAAGRGLQLLFYSVGIGQISSEVPQNLSASRPQDRQFILSSKKLLLSDSGFYLCAWTASGDTDTQYFGPGTRLTVL.

This sequence joins TRBV2 and TRBJ2-1; possible D gene TRBD2, 5 bases. CDR1 is SNHLY and CDR2 is FYNNEI in the germline V gene. The V end was cut by 3 bases, the J end by 6 bases, with 15 bases between. The CDR3 runs to 15 residues. CDR3 in DNA: TGTGCCAGCAGTGAGTGGAGAGGGATGGGCAATGAGCAGTTCTTC. Protein: CASSEWRGMGNEQFF.

V is TRBV30 and J is TRBJ2-5; D is unresolved. The assigned J gene may be wrong: the sequence end matches TRBJ2-7 better. Germline V gives CDR1 GTSNPN, CDR2 SVGIG (reference sequence). There are 13 residues in the CDR3. CDR3 sequence reads: CAWSETDPYEQYF. As DNA, the CDR3 is TGTGCCTGGAGTGAGACTGACCCCTACGAGCAGTACTTC.

J is TRBJ1-1 and V is TRBV9, with D possibly being TRBD1 (6 bases). Germline values: CDR1 SGDLS, CDR2 YYNGEE. V lost 3 bases, J lost 0 bases, and 15 bases lay in between. This CDR3 region has 16 residues. The CDR3 loop reads CASSDDPGQMNTEAFF. The CDR3 DNA reads TGTGCCAGCAGCGACGATCCGGGACAAATGAACACTGAAGCTTTCTTT.

In this sample, this clone turned up once. The chain is built from TRBV7-6 and TRBJ2-3; D may be TRBD2 (6 bases). CDR1 is SGHVS and CDR2 is FNYEAQ in the germline V gene. V was cut by 6 bases and J by 6 bases, with 22 bases left in between. The CDR3 sequence is 16 residues long. In nucleotides, the CDR3 is TGTGCCAGCAGTTCGGGTCGGAGGGCTCAAGGGGATACGCAGTATTTT. Amino acid sequence: CASSSGRRAQGDTQYF.